This paragraph reports one T cell receptor (beta chain). The target antigen is unknown. This specimen belongs to a study of shared clonotypes between healthy human individuals. Study context: Each donor's CD4 naive and CD4 memory cells filled three plates apiece, CD8 naive two, and CD8 memory one. Study results and caveats: It was the few donors that limited the genetic and exposure-history diversity represented.

Germline V CDR1 and CDR2: SGHVS, FNYEAQ. CDR3 length: 16 amino acids. Trimming removed 6 bases from V and 0 bases from J, with 17 bases in between. Sorted-subset replicate PCR reactions contained around 220 ng DNA, corresponding to approximately 30,000 T cell genomes. The method was immunoSEQ multiplex PCR; TCRdb's version includes in-frame clones alone and lacks a portion of them. The profile shows about 710,000 clones, 72% of them singletons. This receptor was identified in a woman between 25 and 40 years old in good health. The chain joins TRBV7-6 to TRBJ2-5; the D gene is possibly TRBD2 (6 bases). The sequenced material came from memory CD4+ T cells sorted from blood. Subset: CD45RA-negative fraction. The CDR3 DNA is TGTGCCAGCAGTCCCCACGGGGCGGGGAACCAAGAGACCCAGTACTTC. Amino acid sequence: CASSPHGAGNQETQYF.